The next 8 T cell receptor beta chains were all read from a single sample in a study of human T cells and chemical hapten exposure. Described time point: patch test 2, 6 weeks after DPC sensitization. Regarding treatment: therapeutic diphenylcyclopropenone sensitization with weekly scalp DPC. TCRdb passed the RACE reads through MiXCR, listing each CDR3 protein once. This sample has tens of thousands of distinct CDR3 sequences, with under 13% found just once. This specimen was whole blood, taken in connection with sensitization to the hapten diphenylcyclopropenone (DPC). These receptors were taken from a woman aged 45-60 years with alopecia areata. Some clones in this sample may be carry-over from other donors' samples.

The V gene is TRBV11-2, the J gene TRBJ2-2; 9 bases are shared with TRBD2. From germline, CDR1 is SGHAT and CDR2 FQNNGV. Trimming cost V 8 bases and J 2 bases; bases outside gene matches: 6. This CDR3 comprises 15 residues. CDR3 region: CASRGLAYNTGELFF. The CDR3 coding sequence is TGTGCCAGCCGCGGACTAGCGTATAACACCGGGGAGCTGTTTTTT.

There are a few counts of this clonotype. The chain is built from TRBV29-1 and TRBJ2-3, with TRBD2 as a possible D gene (7 bases). V lost 6 bases and J lost 2, with 15 bases in between. Germline assignment: CDR1 SQVTM and CDR2 ANQGSEA. The CDR3 sequence is 14 residues long. Here the CDR3 DNA reads TGCAGCGTCCCGTGGGGGGGGCCCACAGATACGCAGTATTTT. This gives the protein CSVPWGGPTDTQYF.

On this clonotype: One end of the junction fails to match germline, which may point to a read error. This chain joins TRBV20-1 and TRBJ2-1; 11 bases agree with TRBD2. Germline V gene lookup returns CDR1 DFQATT and CDR2 SNEGSKA (reference sequence). This CDR3 comprises 17 residues. CDR3 region: CRASGTSGLLSYNEQFF. The CDR3, as DNA: TGCCGTGCTTCCGGGACTAGCGGACTACTCTCCTACAATGAGCAGTTCTTC.

V gene TRBV29-1 combines with J gene TRBJ2-2, with 11 bases lining up with TRBD2. V shed 7 bases, J shed 6 bases, and the junction held 4 bases outside the gene matches. Germline CDR1 and CDR2: SQVTM and ANQGSEA. This CDR3 has 13 amino acids. CDR3 region: CSAGLAGPGELFF. The CDR3 DNA sequence: TGCAGCGCTGGACTAGCGGGCCCCGGGGAGCTGTTTTTT.

This clonotype was counted a few times. The V gene is TRBV7-6, the J gene TRBJ2-5; the match to TRBD1 covers 7 bases. V was clipped by 2 bases and J by 5 bases; unmatched bases: 17. Per the germline V gene, CDR1 is SGHVS and CDR2 is FNYEAQ. There are 18 residues in the CDR3. Here the CDR3 reads CASSLLGGSPGSAETQYF. In nucleotides, the CDR3 is TGTGCCAGCAGCTTATTAGGGGGCTCCCCGGGTTCGGCCGAGACCCAGTACTTC.

A note on this clonotype: This may be a read error, as it is one base from a much larger clone. J is TRBJ2-2 and V is TRBV5-1, with D perhaps matching TRBD2 (6 bases). The CDR3 covers 20 residues. Germline CDR1 SGHRS, CDR2 YFSETQ. Deletions cut 7 bases from V and 1 base from J, with 29 bases between. In DNA form, the CDR3 reads TGCGCCAGCGGCCCCCCTCCCTATGGTAGCGGCATCCAGAACACCGGGGAGCTGTTTTTT. Protein product: CASGPPPYGSGIQNTGELFF.

This clonotype was observed at least ten times. The gene calls are TRBV5-1 and TRBJ2-7, with D perhaps matching TRBD2 (6 bases). This CDR3 is built from 15 residues. Germline V gene lookup returns CDR1 SGHRS and CDR2 YFSETQ. The ends were cut back, 0 bases at V and 2 bases at J, with 12 bases in the middle. As DNA, the CDR3 is TGCGCCAGCAGCTTGGGTCCGGGAGAAGCCTACGAGCAGTACTTC. Its protein product is CASSLGPGEAYEQYF.

This clonotype has more than one count but fewer than ten. This may be a read error: a much more frequent sequence differs by one nucleotide. This chain joins TRBV14 and TRBJ2-7; D is unclear. Germline-derived CDR1 and CDR2 are SGHDN and FVKESK. The CDR3 is 11 amino acids. Trimming removed 3 bases at V and 2 bases at J, with 2 bases between. In DNA form, the CDR3 reads TGTGCCAGCAGCCAGGCCTACGAGCAGTACTTC. This gives the protein CASSQAYEQYF.